This record concerns one TCR beta chain sequence. What it recognizes is unknown. Clones were sequenced by immunoSEQ multiplex PCR, and TCRdb holds only the in-frame ones, with some missing. The table lists roughly 100,000 clones, approximately 93% of them singletons. This sample stems from a study of graft-versus-host responses after intestinal transplantation. The sequencing used unstimulated CD8+ T cells sorted from spleen or lymph node cells, collected before intestinal transplant. This clonotype originated in a human donor who received an intestinal transplant.

CDR3 protein: CASSSYRGGSYGYTF. The CDR3, as DNA: TGTGCCAGCAGCTCCTACAGGGGAGGGTCCTATGGCTACACCTTC. This chain connects TRBV11-2 to TRBJ1-2; 7 nucleotides line up with TRBD1. V lost 4 bases and J lost 4; bases outside the gene matches: 9. The CDR3 is 15 residues long. Germline CDR1 reads SGHAT; CDR2 reads FQNNGV.